This TCR beta chain was recorded in a study of blood T cell repertoires in COVID-19. Study in general: Samples of COVID-19 (acute and convalescent) were obtained from the United States, Italy and Spain.

TCRdb keeps only in-frame clones here, not all; method: immunoSEQ multiplex PCR. The repertoire holds roughly 150,000 clones, with around four fifths as singletons. There are 14 residues in the CDR3. Germline values: CDR1 MNHEY, CDR2 SVGAGI. The V gene end was trimmed by 7 bases and the J gene end by 5 bases; junction bases not matched to a gene: 6. This TCR derives from a woman over 75 with COVID-19, enrolled during active disease. This rearrangement joins TRBV6-5 to TRBJ1-5; the match to TRBD1 covers 9 bases. The specimen was peripheral blood. CDR3 sequence (DNA): TGTGCCAGCACCTTGGGACAGGGATATCAGCCCCAGCATTTT. Residues: CASTLGQGYQPQHF.